Sequencing of this T cell receptor beta chain was carried out in a study of cytomegalovirus exposure and HLA in healthy donors. With 60 Vbeta and 13 Jbeta primers, the PCR was carried out. Sequencing was performed with immunoSEQ multiplex PCR; in TCRdb, only in-frame clones are kept and a portion is missing. The sample holds 170,000 or so clones; 70% to 85% are singletons and the top ten take 4.8%. V lost 7 bases and J lost 3, with 13 bases in between. This CDR3 comprises 15 residues. Germline V gene data show CDR1 as SNHLY and CDR2 as FYNNEI. Concerning this clone: Its antigen is unidentified.

Findings and limits, study-wide: By HLA locus, TCR association rates varied in a later analysis, with DRB1 showing the most and HLA-C the fewest. Available immune exposure information was restricted to CMV serostatus only.

The rearrangement joins TRBV2 to TRBJ1-6, with a tentative D call TRBD1 (5 bases). The receptor comes from a man between 18 and 35 years old in good health and CMV-seronegative. The specimen sequenced was PBMCs. The CDR3 region is CASISAGVYNSPLHF. The CDR3 nucleotides are TGTGCCAGCATATCAGCGGGGGTCTATAATTCACCCCTCCACTTT.